One TCR beta chain is described in this entry. Other DNA sequences in the sample encode the same CDR3. This record belongs to a study of beta chain features in type 1 diabetes. Deletions cut 2 bases from V and 1 base from J, with 8 bases between. The CDR3 runs 14 residues. Germline lookup yields CDR1 SGHRS and CDR2 YFSETQ. Expressed TCRB transcripts were sequenced, since all the RNA that had been isolated was reverse transcribed. Some clones are missing from TCRdb's copy, which holds only in-frame ones; the method was immunoSEQ multiplex PCR. This repertoire shows 300,000 to 350,000 clones, roughly a fifth found once; its top ten account for 0.035% to 0.055%.

The clonotype was recovered from a woman aged 18-29 years in good health. The chain has TRBV5-1 and TRBJ2-3; the D is unclear. The material sequenced was naive CD4+ T cells from blood. This chain's CDR3 is CASSFGRGTDTQYF. The CDR3 nucleotides read TGCGCCAGCAGCTTTGGGCGCGGCACAGATACGCAGTATTTT.